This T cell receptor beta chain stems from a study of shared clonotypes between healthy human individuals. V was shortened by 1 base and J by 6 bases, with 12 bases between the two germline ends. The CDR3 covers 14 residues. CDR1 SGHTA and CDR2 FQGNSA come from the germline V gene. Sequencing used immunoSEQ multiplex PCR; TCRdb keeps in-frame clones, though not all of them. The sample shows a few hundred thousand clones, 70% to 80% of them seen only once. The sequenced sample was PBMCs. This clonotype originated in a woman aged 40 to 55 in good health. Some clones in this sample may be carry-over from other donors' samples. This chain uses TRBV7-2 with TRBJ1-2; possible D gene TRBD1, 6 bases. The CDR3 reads CASSLGGQRDGYTF. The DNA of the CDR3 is TGTGCCAGCAGCTTAGGAGGACAGAGGGATGGCTACACCTTC.